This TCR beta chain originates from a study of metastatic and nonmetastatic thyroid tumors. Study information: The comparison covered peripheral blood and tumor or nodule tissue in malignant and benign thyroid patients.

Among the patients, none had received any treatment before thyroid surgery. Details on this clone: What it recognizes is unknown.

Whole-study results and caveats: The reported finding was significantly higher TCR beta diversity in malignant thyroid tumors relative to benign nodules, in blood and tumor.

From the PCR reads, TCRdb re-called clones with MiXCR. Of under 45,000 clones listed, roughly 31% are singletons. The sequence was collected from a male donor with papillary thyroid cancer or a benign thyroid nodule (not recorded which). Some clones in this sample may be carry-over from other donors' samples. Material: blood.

The CDR3 is CASSWDRGSDGYTF. CDR3 coding DNA: TGCGCCAGCAGCTGGGACAGGGGCTCCGACGGCTACACCTTC. The genes are TRBV5-1 and TRBJ1-2, with 10 positions matching TRBD1. The CDR3 consists of 14 residues. V lost 3 bases to trimming and J lost 8 bases; unmatched junction nucleotides: 7. CDR1 is SGHRS, CDR2 YFSETQ, per germline.